Below, one T cell receptor (beta chain) is given with its context. Its antigen is undetermined. One end of the junction fails to match germline, which may point to a read error. The template used for profiling TCR beta VDJ and CDR3 was genomic DNA. From the reads, TCRdb called clonotypes with MiXCR, one entry per CDR3 protein. Seen here are 260,000 or so distinct CDR3 sequences, approximately 79% observed once, and the top ten hold approximately 40%. The patients chosen for sequencing had shown expansion of CD8+CD57+ cells (detected by flow cytometry). The data are from a study of CD8+CD57+ T cells in acquired aplastic anemia. Turning to the study itself: Sorted CD4+ and CD8+ cells gave a mean 3.2 ug DNA, range roughly 0.18 to 30 ug. Study-level findings and limits: Twenty-nine CD8+ CDR3 sequences were shared between patients and controls.

The TCR sequence derives from a human donor with aplastic anemia. Sequenced: sorted CD4+, CD8+, or CD8+CD57+ T cells (not recorded which) from PBMCs.

For the CDR3, the DNA is TGCGCCAGCAGCTTGGGGGACAGAAACTATGGCTACGCCTTC. This sequence encodes CASSLGDRNYGYAF. J is TRBJ1-2 and V is TRBV5-1, with 7 positions matching TRBD1. Germline CDR1 reads SGHRS; CDR2 reads YFSETQ. CDR3 size: 14 residues.